The T cell receptor beta chain under discussion was sequenced for a study of human T cells and chemical hapten exposure. Looking at the study overall: A 2 cm by 2 cm inner upper arm patch received 2% DPC for sensitization.

The time point here: patch test 1, 2 weeks after DPC sensitization. Described treatment: therapeutic diphenylcyclopropenone sensitization with weekly scalp DPC. Unseparated into fractions, whole blood served as the source from which total RNA was extracted. In TCRdb, the RACE reads were re-called with MiXCR into one record per CDR3 protein. The data contain approximately 100,000 distinct CDR3 sequences, 8% to 13% of them singletons. The germline gives CDR1 LNHDA, CDR2 SQIVND (reference sequence). V was pared by 4 bases and J by 6 bases, with 11 bases between. There are 13 residues in the CDR3. The TCR sequence derives from a woman aged 40 to 50 with alopecia areata. Some clones in this sample may be carry-over from other donors' samples. The sample in question was whole blood, obtained in connection with sensitization to the hapten diphenylcyclopropenone (DPC). The V and J genes are TRBV19 and TRBJ2-3, with D perhaps matching TRBD2 (5 bases). The CDR3 region is CASSNLRRDTQYF. The CDR3 DNA follows: TGTGCCAGTAGTAATTTACGGAGGGATACGCAGTATTTT.